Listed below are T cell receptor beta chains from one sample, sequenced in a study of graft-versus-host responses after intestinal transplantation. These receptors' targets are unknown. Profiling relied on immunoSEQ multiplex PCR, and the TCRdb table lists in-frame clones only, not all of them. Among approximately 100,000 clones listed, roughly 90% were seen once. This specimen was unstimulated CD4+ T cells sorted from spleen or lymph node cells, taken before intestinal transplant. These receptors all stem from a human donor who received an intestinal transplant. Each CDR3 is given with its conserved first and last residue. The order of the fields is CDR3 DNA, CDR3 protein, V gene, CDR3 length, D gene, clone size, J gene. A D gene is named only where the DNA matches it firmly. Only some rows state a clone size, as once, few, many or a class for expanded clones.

CDR3nt: TGTGCCAGCCATCGGACAGGGCACTATGGCTACACCTTC; CDR3aa: CASHRTGHYGYTF; v_gene: TRBV6-1; len: 13; d_gene: TRBD1; abundance: once; j_gene: TRBJ1-2
CDR3nt: TGCGCCAGCAGCTCCTCCCACGCGGGGGCTAGGGAGACCCAGTACTTC; CDR3aa: CASSSSHAGARETQYF; v_gene: TRBV4-1; len: 16; d_gene: NA; abundance: NA; j_gene: TRBJ2-5
CDR3nt: TGTGCCAGTAGTATAAGGGGGGGGTTGAACAATGAGCAGTTCTTC; CDR3aa: CASSIRGGLNNEQFF; v_gene: TRBV19; len: 15; d_gene: NA; abundance: NA; j_gene: TRBJ2-1
CDR3nt: TGTGCCAGCAGCCTAACGCGTGGGCCCGTGGTTTCCTACAATGAGCAGTTCTTC; CDR3aa: CASSLTRGPVVSYNEQFF; v_gene: TRBV9; len: 18; d_gene: NA; abundance: few; j_gene: TRBJ2-1
CDR3nt: TGTGCCAGCAGTTACGCGAGGGTCGGTGGCTACACCTTC; CDR3aa: CASSYARVGGYTF; v_gene: TRBV6-5; len: 13; d_gene: NA; abundance: NA; j_gene: TRBJ1-2
CDR3nt: TGTGCCAGCAGCTTGGGAGGTAACTATGGCTACACCTTC; CDR3aa: CASSLGGNYGYTF; v_gene: TRBV5-4; len: 13; d_gene: NA; abundance: NA; j_gene: TRBJ1-2
CDR3nt: TGTGCCAGTAGGGACAGGTTGAACACTGAAGCTTTCTTT; CDR3aa: CASRDRLNTEAFF; v_gene: TRBV19; len: 13; d_gene: TRBD1; abundance: NA; j_gene: TRBJ1-1
CDR3nt: TGTGCCAGCAGCTTAGACGGGGGGCCATTTGAGCAGTTCTTC; CDR3aa: CASSLDGGPFEQFF; v_gene: TRBV7-3; len: 14; d_gene: NA; abundance: NA; j_gene: TRBJ2-1
CDR3nt: TGTGCCAGCAGTTACGGGGGCAGAATATCAGAAGATACGCAGTATTTT; CDR3aa: CASSYGGRISEDTQYF; v_gene: TRBV6-5; len: 16; d_gene: NA; abundance: NA; j_gene: TRBJ2-3
CDR3nt: TGTGCCAGTGAGGGGACAGGAGCCTACGAGCAGTACTTC; CDR3aa: CASEGTGAYEQYF; v_gene: TRBV6-6; len: 13; d_gene: TRBD1; abundance: NA; j_gene: TRBJ2-7
CDR3nt: TGTGCCAGCAGCTTAGGCCGGGGAAATCAGCCCCAGCATTTT; CDR3aa: CASSLGRGNQPQHF; v_gene: TRBV13; len: 14; d_gene: NA; abundance: NA; j_gene: TRBJ1-5
CDR3nt: TGTGCCAGTAGTATCCCGGTTCTCGGGTATGGCTACACCTTC; CDR3aa: CASSIPVLGYGYTF; v_gene: TRBV19; len: 14; d_gene: NA; abundance: NA; j_gene: TRBJ1-2
CDR3nt: TGTGCCAGCAGTAAGAGGGTCAACAATGAGCAGTTCTTC; CDR3aa: CASSKRVNNEQFF; v_gene: TRBV13; len: 13; d_gene: NA; abundance: NA; j_gene: TRBJ2-1
CDR3nt: TGTGCCAGCAGCTTAGTCTGGCAGAACTATGGCTACACCTTC; CDR3aa: CASSLVWQNYGYTF; v_gene: TRBV7-2; len: 14; d_gene: NA; abundance: NA; j_gene: TRBJ1-2
CDR3nt: TGTGCCAGCAGGTACAGGGGGAACACTGAAGCTTTCTTT; CDR3aa: CASRYRGNTEAFF; v_gene: TRBV2; len: 13; d_gene: TRBD1; abundance: few; j_gene: TRBJ1-1
CDR3nt: TGTGCCAGCAGCCCCTATGACAAGGCGGGGGCCCTCTCCTACAATGAGCAGTTCTTC; CDR3aa: CASSPYDKAGALSYNEQFF; v_gene: TRBV11-2; len: 19; d_gene: NA; abundance: NA; j_gene: TRBJ2-1
CDR3nt: TGCGCCAGCAGCCGAGAGGGTATGAACACTGAAGCTTTCTTT; CDR3aa: CASSREGMNTEAFF; v_gene: TRBV5-1; len: 14; d_gene: NA; abundance: once; j_gene: TRBJ1-1
CDR3nt: TGTGCCAGCGCCAGGGGGACTAGCGTAACGTACGAGCAGTACTTC; CDR3aa: CASARGTSVTYEQYF; v_gene: TRBV2; len: 15; d_gene: TRBD2; abundance: NA; j_gene: TRBJ2-7
CDR3nt: TGTGCCAGCAGCCCCACGTGGGGGGCTGGAAACACCATATATTTT; CDR3aa: CASSPTWGAGNTIYF; v_gene: TRBV9; len: 15; d_gene: NA; abundance: NA; j_gene: TRBJ1-3
CDR3nt: TGTGCCAGCAGTGAATCAGGGTGGGGCTACGAGCAGTACTTC; CDR3aa: CASSESGWGYEQYF; v_gene: TRBV25-1; len: 14; d_gene: NA; abundance: NA; j_gene: TRBJ2-7
CDR3nt: TGTGCCAGCTCGGGGGGGCGAACCCTCCACTTT; CDR3aa: CASSGGRTLHF; v_gene: TRBV6-5; len: 11; d_gene: NA; abundance: NA; j_gene: TRBJ1-6
CDR3nt: TGTGCCAGCAGTGAATCCAGGGTGGATTCACCCCTCCACTTT; CDR3aa: CASSESRVDSPLHF; v_gene: TRBV2; len: 14; d_gene: NA; abundance: few; j_gene: TRBJ1-6
CDR3nt: TGTGCCAGTAGTATAGCGCGGACAGTCAATCAGCCCCAGCATTTT; CDR3aa: CASSIARTVNQPQHF; v_gene: TRBV19; len: 15; d_gene: NA; abundance: NA; j_gene: TRBJ1-5
CDR3nt: TGTGCCAGCAGTTACTCCGCGGGCCTCGGAGAAGGCTACACCTTC; CDR3aa: CASSYSAGLGEGYTF; v_gene: TRBV6-6; len: 15; d_gene: NA; abundance: once; j_gene: TRBJ1-2
CDR3nt: TGTGCCAGCTCACCATCTCGGACAGGGTCGGATTCACCCCTCCACTTT; CDR3aa: CASSPSRTGSDSPLHF; v_gene: TRBV18; len: 16; d_gene: TRBD1; abundance: NA; j_gene: TRBJ1-6
CDR3nt: TGTGCCAGCACTCGGGACACCTACACTGAAGCTTTCTTT; CDR3aa: CASTRDTYTEAFF; v_gene: TRBV6-5; len: 13; d_gene: NA; abundance: NA; j_gene: TRBJ1-1
CDR3nt: TGCGCCAGCAGCTTGGAACAGGGAGAAGGCTACACCTTC; CDR3aa: CASSLEQGEGYTF; v_gene: TRBV5-1; len: 13; d_gene: NA; abundance: NA; j_gene: TRBJ1-2
CDR3nt: TGTGCCAGCAGCTTATTTCAGACAGGGTCGCACGAGCAGTACTTC; CDR3aa: CASSLFQTGSHEQYF; v_gene: TRBV7-9; len: 15; d_gene: TRBD1; abundance: NA; j_gene: TRBJ2-7
CDR3nt: TGTGCCAGCAGCTTAGCGGGGGGCTACAATGAGCAGTTCTTC; CDR3aa: CASSLAGGYNEQFF; v_gene: TRBV7-2; len: 14; d_gene: NA; abundance: once; j_gene: TRBJ2-1
CDR3nt: TGCGCCAGCAGCTGGGACAGGGCCGACACTGAAGCTTTCTTT; CDR3aa: CASSWDRADTEAFF; v_gene: TRBV5-1; len: 14; d_gene: TRBD1; abundance: NA; j_gene: TRBJ1-1
CDR3nt: TGTGCCAGCAGCTTAAGGTCGGACAGCTCCTACAATGAGCAGTTCTTC; CDR3aa: CASSLRSDSSYNEQFF; v_gene: TRBV7-2; len: 16; d_gene: NA; abundance: NA; j_gene: TRBJ2-1
CDR3nt: TGTGCCAGCAGCCCCCCCGGGACAGGGGGAAAAAATGAGCAGTTCTTC; CDR3aa: CASSPPGTGGKNEQFF; v_gene: TRBV5-6; len: 16; d_gene: TRBD1; abundance: NA; j_gene: TRBJ2-1
CDR3nt: TGCGCCAGCAGCTTGGGGGCGGGGAGCCAAGAGACCCAGTACTTC; CDR3aa: CASSLGAGSQETQYF; v_gene: TRBV5-1; len: 15; d_gene: NA; abundance: NA; j_gene: TRBJ2-5
CDR3nt: TGTGCCATCACCACCTCAGGACAGGCACGCTCCTACAATGAGCAGTTCTTC; CDR3aa: CAITTSGQARSYNEQFF; v_gene: TRBV10-3; len: 17; d_gene: TRBD1; abundance: NA; j_gene: TRBJ2-1
CDR3nt: TGTGCCAGCAGCAGATCCGGGGTTACGCACTACGAGCAGTACTTC; CDR3aa: CASSRSGVTHYEQYF; v_gene: TRBV7-9; len: 15; d_gene: NA; abundance: NA; j_gene: TRBJ2-7
CDR3nt: TGCGCCCTAACAGACTACAATCAGCCCCAGCATTTT; CDR3aa: CALTDYNQPQHF; v_gene: TRBV23-1; len: 12; d_gene: NA; abundance: NA; j_gene: TRBJ1-5
CDR3nt: TGTGCCAGCAGTTCCCAGGGGAACTATGGCTACACCTTC; CDR3aa: CASSSQGNYGYTF; v_gene: TRBV27; len: 13; d_gene: NA; abundance: few; j_gene: TRBJ1-2
CDR3nt: TGTGCCAGTAGTGTAACATCAGCGTCCACTGAAGCTTTCTTT; CDR3aa: CASSVTSASTEAFF; v_gene: TRBV19; len: 14; d_gene: NA; abundance: NA; j_gene: TRBJ1-1
CDR3nt: TGTGCCAGCCGGGGGGGGTTCGAGCAGTTCTTC; CDR3aa: CASRGGFEQFF; v_gene: TRBV2; len: 11; d_gene: TRBD2; abundance: NA; j_gene: TRBJ2-1
CDR3nt: TGTGCCATCGGTCCGGAAGGAGGAAATCAGCCCCAGCATTTT; CDR3aa: CAIGPEGGNQPQHF; v_gene: TRBV10-3; len: 14; d_gene: NA; abundance: NA; j_gene: TRBJ1-5
CDR3nt: TGTGCCAGCAGCTTAACCCGGGGGAGGAGCTCCTACAATGAGCAGTTCTTC; CDR3aa: CASSLTRGRSSYNEQFF; v_gene: TRBV7-3; len: 17; d_gene: NA; abundance: few; j_gene: TRBJ2-1
CDR3nt: TGTGCCAGCAGCTTAGCGGGCGTTAGCTCCTACGAGCAGTACTTC; CDR3aa: CASSLAGVSSYEQYF; v_gene: TRBV7-2; len: 15; d_gene: NA; abundance: few; j_gene: TRBJ2-7
CDR3nt: TGTGCCAGCAGATGGACCGGGACAGGGGGCATGGGGCAGTTCTTC; CDR3aa: CASRWTGTGGMGQFF; v_gene: TRBV27; len: 15; d_gene: TRBD1; abundance: NA; j_gene: TRBJ2-1
CDR3nt: TGTGCCAGCAGCCCACCCCAGAGACTAGCAGGAGCGAATGAGCAGTTCTTC; CDR3aa: CASSPPQRLAGANEQFF; v_gene: TRBV7-8; len: 17; d_gene: TRBD2; abundance: NA; j_gene: TRBJ2-1
CDR3nt: TGCGCCAGCAGCTTAGGATTACAGTTCTACGAGCAGTACTTC; CDR3aa: CASSLGLQFYEQYF; v_gene: TRBV5-1; len: 14; d_gene: NA; abundance: few; j_gene: TRBJ2-7
CDR3nt: TGCGCCAGCAGCTTGGCTGCGAGCGGGGGGATGGAGACCCAGTACTTC; CDR3aa: CASSLAASGGMETQYF; v_gene: TRBV5-1; len: 16; d_gene: TRBD2; abundance: NA; j_gene: TRBJ2-5
CDR3nt: TGCGCCAGCAGCCAGGGGACTAGCGGGGGAGCTTACAATGAGCAGTTCTTC; CDR3aa: CASSQGTSGGAYNEQFF; v_gene: TRBV4-1; len: 17; d_gene: TRBD2; abundance: NA; j_gene: TRBJ2-1